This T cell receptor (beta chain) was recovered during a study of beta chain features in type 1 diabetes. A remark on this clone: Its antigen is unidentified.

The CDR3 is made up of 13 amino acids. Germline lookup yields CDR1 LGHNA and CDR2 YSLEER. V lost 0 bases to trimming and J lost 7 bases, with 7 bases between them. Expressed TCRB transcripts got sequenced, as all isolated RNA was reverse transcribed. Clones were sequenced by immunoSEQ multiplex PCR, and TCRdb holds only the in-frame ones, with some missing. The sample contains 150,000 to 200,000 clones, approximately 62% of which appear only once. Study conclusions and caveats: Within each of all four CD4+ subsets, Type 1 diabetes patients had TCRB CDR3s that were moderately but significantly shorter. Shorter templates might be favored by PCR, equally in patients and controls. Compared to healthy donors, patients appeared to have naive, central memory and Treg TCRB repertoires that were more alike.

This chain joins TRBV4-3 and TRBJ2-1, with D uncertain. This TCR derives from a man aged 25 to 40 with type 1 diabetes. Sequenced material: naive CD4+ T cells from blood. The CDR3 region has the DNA TGCGCCAGCAGCCAAGATATCGGGAATGAGCAGTTCTTC. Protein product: CASSQDIGNEQFF.